Listed below are T cell receptor beta chains from one sample, sequenced in a study of regulatory T cells in long-lasting Graves disease. TCRdb re-called the multiplex PCR reads through MiXCR, storing one row per CDR3 protein. This sample has 350,000 to 550,000 distinct CDR3 sequences, with 14% found just once. The same data also contributed to another study, on T cells in Graves' hyperthyroidism and ophthalmopathy.

Sequencing used peripheral blood mononuclear cells (PBMCs), obtained at new diagnosis, from a patient treated with antithyroid drugs. The receptors come from a woman between 45 and 65 years old with Graves disease. Each CDR3 is given with its conserved first and last residue. The order of the fields is J gene, V gene, D gene, clone size, CDR3 DNA, CDR3 protein. A D gene is named only where the DNA matches it firmly. The size of a clone is reported for some rows only, either as once, few or many, or as a class for expanded clones.

j_call: TRBJ2-1
v_call: TRBV25-1
d_call: TRBD2
clone_size: many
cdr3_nt: TGTGCCAGCAGTTGGGCTAGCGGGACCTACAATGAGCAGTTCTTC
cdr3_aa: CASSWASGTYNEQFF

j_call: TRBJ2-4
v_call: TRBV18
d_call: NA
clone_size: few
cdr3_nt: TGTGCCAGCTCACCACTTGCGGGCAAGCTAGCCAAAAACATTCAGTACTTC
cdr3_aa: CASSPLAGKLAKNIQYF

j_call: TRBJ2-5
v_call: TRBV27
d_call: TRBD2
clone_size: many
cdr3_nt: TGTGCCAGCAGGACGGGGGTACTAGCGGAGTTGGAGACCCAGTACTTC
cdr3_aa: CASRTGVLAELETQYF

j_call: TRBJ2-7
v_call: TRBV7-9
d_call: TRBD1
clone_size: few
cdr3_nt: TGTGCCAGCAGCTTCTTAGAGGACAGGGGCTACGAGCAGTACTTC
cdr3_aa: CASSFLEDRGYEQYF

j_call: TRBJ2-3
v_call: TRBV7-9
d_call: TRBD1
clone_size: NA
cdr3_nt: TGTGCCAGCAGCAGGGACAGGGCACCAGATACGCAGTATTTT
cdr3_aa: CASSRDRAPDTQYF

j_call: TRBJ2-3
v_call: TRBV2
d_call: NA
clone_size: many
cdr3_nt: TGTGCCAGCAGTAGGACGGAAGAGGGGTATTTT
cdr3_aa: CASSRTEEGYF

j_call: TRBJ2-1
v_call: TRBV7-2
d_call: TRBD2
clone_size: many
cdr3_nt: TGTGCCAGCAGCTTAGGTGGTAGCGGGAGGAATGAGCAGTTCTTC
cdr3_aa: CASSLGGSGRNEQFF

j_call: TRBJ2-1
v_call: TRBV7-9
d_call: TRBD2
clone_size: NA
cdr3_nt: TGTGCCAGCAGCTCATTCGGACTAGCGGGAGGTAGGTGGTCCAATGAGCAGTTCTTC
cdr3_aa: CASSSFGLAGGRWSNEQFF

j_call: TRBJ1-1
v_call: TRBV28
d_call: NA
clone_size: many
cdr3_nt: TGTGCCAGCAACCTAGGGGCAGGGATTATGAACACTGAAGCTTTCTTT
cdr3_aa: CASNLGAGIMNTEAFF

j_call: TRBJ2-1
v_call: TRBV19
d_call: NA
clone_size: many
cdr3_nt: TGTGCCAGTAGCGACTCGGGAACCCGGGAGCAGTTCTTC
cdr3_aa: CASSDSGTREQFF

j_call: TRBJ2-7
v_call: TRBV10-3
d_call: TRBD2
clone_size: once
cdr3_nt: TGTGCCATCGGTGAATCGGGGAGGGCCGGGGAGCAGTACTTC
cdr3_aa: CAIGESGRAGEQYF

j_call: TRBJ2-2
v_call: TRBV12-3/TRBV12-4
d_call: TRBD2
clone_size: NA
cdr3_nt: TGTGCCAGCAGGCCACTAGCGGGAGTCGGTGGGGAGCTGTTTTTT
cdr3_aa: CASRPLAGVGGELFF

j_call: TRBJ1-2
v_call: TRBV6-9
d_call: NA
clone_size: NA
cdr3_nt: TGTGCCAGCAGTTACGGTGGCGGGGATGGCTACACCTTC
cdr3_aa: CASSYGGGDGYTF

j_call: TRBJ1-5
v_call: TRBV11-2
d_call: TRBD1
clone_size: NA
cdr3_nt: TGTGCCAGCAGGATAAGGGATGACAGGGGTTCCAGCACGGATCAGCCCCAGCATTTT
cdr3_aa: CASRIRDDRGSSTDQPQHF

j_call: TRBJ2-3
v_call: TRBV20-1
d_call: NA
clone_size: many
cdr3_nt: TGCAGTGCTAGAGGGGGCGGGCGAATTGATACGCAGTATTTT
cdr3_aa: CSARGGGRIDTQYF

j_call: TRBJ2-3
v_call: TRBV6-1
d_call: TRBD1
clone_size: few
cdr3_nt: TGTGCCAGCAGTGACCGGGACAGGGGGCGGGGTACGCAGTATTTT
cdr3_aa: CASSDRDRGRGTQYF

j_call: TRBJ2-3
v_call: TRBV28
d_call: TRBD1
clone_size: NA
cdr3_nt: TGTGCCAGCAGTCTTAACGGACAGGGAACGCAGTATTTT
cdr3_aa: CASSLNGQGTQYF

j_call: TRBJ1-5
v_call: TRBV28
d_call: TRBD1
clone_size: many
cdr3_nt: TGTGCCAGCAGGCAACACACAGGGGGCGCCGGTCAGCCCCAGCATTTT
cdr3_aa: CASRQHTGGAGQPQHF

j_call: TRBJ1-3
v_call: TRBV9
d_call: NA
clone_size: NA
cdr3_nt: TGTGCCAGCAGCGACCGGACAACGGGAAACACCATATATTTT
cdr3_aa: CASSDRTTGNTIYF

j_call: TRBJ2-7
v_call: TRBV4-1
d_call: TRBD1
clone_size: once
cdr3_nt: TGCGCCAGCAGCCAAGCCTCCGGGACAGGCTTTAACGAGCAGTACTTC
cdr3_aa: CASSQASGTGFNEQYF

j_call: TRBJ2-7
v_call: TRBV18
d_call: NA
clone_size: many
cdr3_nt: TGTGCCAGCTCACCACCAGGGTTGGCCGAGCAGTACTTC
cdr3_aa: CASSPPGLAEQYF

j_call: TRBJ1-6
v_call: TRBV30
d_call: NA
clone_size: few
cdr3_nt: TGTGCCTGGACCCCGTTGGACGATAATTCACCCCTCCACTTT
cdr3_aa: CAWTPLDDNSPLHF

j_call: TRBJ2-5
v_call: TRBV28
d_call: NA
clone_size: few
cdr3_nt: TGTGCCAGCAGTCCCCCGGGATGGGAGACCCAGTACTTC
cdr3_aa: CASSPPGWETQYF

j_call: TRBJ2-4
v_call: TRBV27
d_call: NA
clone_size: many
cdr3_nt: TGTGCCAGCAGTCCGGGGAGAGCCAAAAACATTCAGTACTTC
cdr3_aa: CASSPGRAKNIQYF

j_call: TRBJ2-7
v_call: TRBV6-1
d_call: NA
clone_size: NA
cdr3_nt: TGTGCCGTCCAGCCGGACTCCTACTCCTACGAGCAGTACTTC
cdr3_aa: CAVQPDSYSYEQYF

j_call: TRBJ1-1
v_call: TRBV6-2/TRBV6-3
d_call: NA
clone_size: many
cdr3_nt: TGTGCCAGCAGTTACTCGGTAATTGGCACTGAAGCTTTCTTT
cdr3_aa: CASSYSVIGTEAFF

j_call: TRBJ2-6
v_call: TRBV20-1
d_call: TRBD1
clone_size: NA
cdr3_nt: TGCAGTGCTAAGGGACAGGTTGTCTCTGGGGCCAACGTCCTGACTTTC
cdr3_aa: CSAKGQVVSGANVLTF

j_call: TRBJ2-1
v_call: TRBV28
d_call: TRBD1
clone_size: many
cdr3_nt: TGTGCCAGCAAAACCAGGGGGTACAATGAGCAGTTCTTC
cdr3_aa: CASKTRGYNEQFF

j_call: TRBJ2-7
v_call: TRBV5-1
d_call: TRBD2
clone_size: NA
cdr3_nt: TGCGCCAGCAGCGTGGGTGGACTAGCGGTCTACGAGCAGTACTTC
cdr3_aa: CASSVGGLAVYEQYF

j_call: TRBJ1-5
v_call: TRBV7-6
d_call: TRBD1
clone_size: many
cdr3_nt: TGTGCCAGCAGCCAGGGGACAGGGGTTAGCAATCAGCCCCAGCATTTT
cdr3_aa: CASSQGTGVSNQPQHF

j_call: TRBJ1-5
v_call: TRBV20-1
d_call: NA
clone_size: many
cdr3_nt: TGCAGTGCTAGAGCCCCCTTTAGCAATCAGCCCCAGCATTTT
cdr3_aa: CSARAPFSNQPQHF

j_call: TRBJ2-5
v_call: TRBV7-9
d_call: TRBD2
clone_size: many
cdr3_nt: TGTGCCAGCAGCGCATTACCGGGACTAGCGGGATCGGTAGAGACCCAGTACTTC
cdr3_aa: CASSALPGLAGSVETQYF

j_call: TRBJ2-1
v_call: TRBV7-9
d_call: TRBD2
clone_size: many
cdr3_nt: TGTGCCAGCAGCTGGACTAGCGGGATAGATGAGCAGTTCTTC
cdr3_aa: CASSWTSGIDEQFF

j_call: TRBJ1-2
v_call: TRBV5-5
d_call: NA
clone_size: few
cdr3_nt: TGTGCCAGCAGCAGCTCAGATGCCCGACATGGCTACACCTTC
cdr3_aa: CASSSSDARHGYTF

j_call: TRBJ1-2
v_call: TRBV2
d_call: TRBD1
clone_size: many
cdr3_nt: TGTGCCAGCAGGGACAGGGGAATTAACTATGGCTACACCTTC
cdr3_aa: CASRDRGINYGYTF

j_call: TRBJ2-3
v_call: TRBV27
d_call: NA
clone_size: few
cdr3_nt: TGTGCCAGCAGTAGATTGGGCACAGATACGCAGTATTTT
cdr3_aa: CASSRLGTDTQYF

j_call: TRBJ2-7
v_call: TRBV6-5
d_call: NA
clone_size: many
cdr3_nt: TGTGCCAGCAGTTACCAGGGTTTGCACGAGCAGTACTTC
cdr3_aa: CASSYQGLHEQYF

j_call: TRBJ2-3
v_call: TRBV24-1
d_call: NA
clone_size: NA
cdr3_nt: TGTGCCACCAGCCCTGGTTCTGGCGCCCCCACGGATACGCAGTATTTT
cdr3_aa: CATSPGSGAPTDTQYF

j_call: TRBJ1-2
v_call: TRBV5-1
d_call: NA
clone_size: many
cdr3_nt: TGCGCCAGCAGTCAGGCGGAGGGGGATGGCTACACCTTC
cdr3_aa: CASSQAEGDGYTF

j_call: TRBJ2-3
v_call: TRBV10-3
d_call: NA
clone_size: many
cdr3_nt: TGTGCCATCAAAGATCGGGGCAGGGATGCAGATACGCAGTATTTT
cdr3_aa: CAIKDRGRDADTQYF

j_call: TRBJ2-7
v_call: TRBV30
d_call: NA
clone_size: NA
cdr3_nt: TGTGCCTGGAGTGGTCTAGGAGGCTACGAGCAGTACTTC
cdr3_aa: CAWSGLGGYEQYF

j_call: TRBJ2-3
v_call: TRBV5-5
d_call: NA
clone_size: many
cdr3_nt: TGTGCCAACAGCTTTGGTGCGGACACAGATACGCAGTATTTT
cdr3_aa: CANSFGADTDTQYF

j_call: TRBJ2-7
v_call: TRBV6-1
d_call: NA
clone_size: NA
cdr3_nt: TGTGCCTGTGGCGGTTACGAGCAGTACTTC
cdr3_aa: CACGGYEQYF

j_call: TRBJ2-1
v_call: TRBV18
d_call: TRBD2
clone_size: NA
cdr3_nt: TGTGCCAGCTCACCCGCGGGCGGGAGCAATGAGCAGTTCTTC
cdr3_aa: CASSPAGGSNEQFF

j_call: TRBJ2-7
v_call: TRBV19
d_call: TRBD2
clone_size: NA
cdr3_nt: TGTGCCAGTAGTATACAGGGACTAGCGGGGTACGAGCAGTACTTC
cdr3_aa: CASSIQGLAGYEQYF

j_call: TRBJ2-5
v_call: TRBV28
d_call: TRBD2
clone_size: many
cdr3_nt: TGTGCCAGCAGTTCCTCCGAGCGGGAGGGATATGAAGAGACCCAGTACTTC
cdr3_aa: CASSSSEREGYEETQYF

j_call: TRBJ2-6
v_call: TRBV5-1
d_call: TRBD1
clone_size: few
cdr3_nt: TGCGCCAGCAGTTTACTGAGGGACAGCCGCTCTGGGGCCAACGTCCTGACTTTC
cdr3_aa: CASSLLRDSRSGANVLTF

j_call: TRBJ2-7
v_call: TRBV4-1
d_call: TRBD2
clone_size: few
cdr3_nt: TGCGCCAGCAGCCAAGAGGGAGGGCCGTACGAGCAGTACTTC
cdr3_aa: CASSQEGGPYEQYF

j_call: TRBJ1-2
v_call: TRBV5-1
d_call: TRBD1
clone_size: NA
cdr3_nt: TGCGCCAGCAGCCCTGGAGGAGGGGGCATTATTAACTATGGCTACACCTTC
cdr3_aa: CASSPGGGGIINYGYTF

j_call: TRBJ2-5
v_call: TRBV3-1
d_call: TRBD1
clone_size: many
cdr3_nt: TGTGCCAGCAGCCCAGGACAGGTCCGAGAGACCCAGTACTTC
cdr3_aa: CASSPGQVRETQYF

j_call: TRBJ2-7
v_call: TRBV7-6
d_call: TRBD1
clone_size: NA
cdr3_nt: TGTGCCAGCAGCCCGTCTGACAGGGTAGGCTCCTACGAGCAGTACTTC
cdr3_aa: CASSPSDRVGSYEQYF

j_call: TRBJ2-7
v_call: TRBV18
d_call: TRBD1
clone_size: few
cdr3_nt: TGTGCCAGCTCACAAACCTCCGGGACAGCAAGCTACGAGCAGTACTTC
cdr3_aa: CASSQTSGTASYEQYF

j_call: TRBJ1-2
v_call: TRBV12-3/TRBV12-4
d_call: NA
clone_size: many
cdr3_nt: TGTGCCAGCGGAGGAGGTGCCTACTATGGCTACACCTTC
cdr3_aa: CASGGGAYYGYTF

j_call: TRBJ2-1
v_call: TRBV6-5
d_call: NA
clone_size: many
cdr3_nt: TGTGCCAGCAGGTACAATGAGCAGTTCTTC
cdr3_aa: CASRYNEQFF